This T cell receptor beta chain originates from a study of cytomegalovirus exposure and HLA in healthy donors. This CDR3 region has 12 residues. Germline CDR1 reads SQVTM; CDR2 reads ANQGSEA. V dropped 4 bases and J dropped 1; count of bases not matched to a gene: 0. Amplification used 60 Vbeta primers and 13 Jbeta primers. The repertoire was sequenced with immunoSEQ multiplex PCR; TCRdb's copy has only in-frame clones and lacks some. Of 100,000 to 150,000 clones in the sample, approximately 80% were seen once. This chain uses TRBV29-1 with TRBJ1-1; TRBD1 matches at 7 bases. This receptor was obtained from a young man in good health and CMV-seronegative. The specimen sequenced was PBMCs. The CDR3 loop is CSVGTGNTEAFF. CDR3 in DNA: TGCAGCGTTGGGACAGGGAACACTGAAGCTTTCTTT.